The 21 T cell receptor beta chains below were found in one sample sequenced in a study of CXCR3-negative and CXCR3-positive naive CD8 T cells. UMI-labeled 5' RACE TRB cDNA libraries were prepared from the cells. From the 5' RACE reads, TCRdb lists one entry per CDR3 protein and no DNA. Here the sample table reports tens of thousands of distinct CDR3 sequences. The specimen was memory CD8+ T cells from blood. Source of these receptors: a human donor in good health. Some clones in this sample may be carry-over from other donors' samples.

This chain joins TRBV7-9 and TRBJ1-4. CDR1 and CDR2 (germline): SEHNR, FQNEAQ (reference sequence). The length of the CDR3 is 17 residues. CDR3 sequence reads: CASSQWGYGVVPEKLFF.

The chain recombines TRBV7-6 with TRBJ2-5. The CDR3 consists of 15 residues. Germline CDR1 and CDR2: SGHVS and FNYEAQ. CDR3 amino acids: CASSLSGGSPETQYF.

The V gene is TRBV7-7, the J gene TRBJ2-5; TCRdb's D gene call, TRBD1, goes unchecked for lack of DNA. Germline CDR1 SSHAT, CDR2 FNYEAQ (reference sequence). CDR3 size: 15 residues. The CDR3 region is CASSPSGAGGETQYF.

This sequence joins TRBV19 and TRBJ1-3. Per germline, CDR1 LNHDA and CDR2 SQIVND (reference sequence). The CDR3 length is 16 residues. CDR3 loop: CASSARPTYSGNTIYF. The entire variable domain, with the rest obtained from reference TRBV19 and TRBJ1-3, is as follows: DGGITQSPKYLFRKEGQNVTLSCEQNLNHDAMYWYRQDPGQGLRLIYYSQIVNDFQKGDIAEGYSVSREKKESFPLTVTSAQKNPTAFYLCASSARPTYSGNTIYFGEGSWLTVV.

V usage is TRBV20-1 and J usage is TRBJ2-3; the D gene TCRdb calls, TRBD2, cannot be checked with no DNA. This CDR3 has 16 residues. CDR1 DFQATT and CDR2 SNEGSKA come from the germline V gene (reference sequence). The CDR3 loop is CSAPGGTSGRRDTQYF.

The chain couples TRBV6-5 to TRBJ1-1. From germline, CDR1 is MNHEY and CDR2 SVGAGI. This CDR3 contains 13 residues. The CDR3 region is CASGFPLNTEAFF.

The rearrangement joins TRBV29-1 to TRBJ2-7; TCRdb's assignment of TRBD1 cannot be checked, as there is no DNA. Germline loops: CDR1 SQVTM, CDR2 ANQGSEA. This CDR3 is 13 amino acids long. CDR3 protein: CSVEGGPYYEQYF.

The chain employs TRBV12-3 or TRBV12-4 and TRBJ2-3. There are 13 residues in the CDR3. The CDR3 sequence is CASSQNLGDTQYF.

This sequence joins TRBV7-9 and TRBJ2-7; TCRdb designates TRBD2, a call that cannot be tested without DNA. The CDR3 totals 14 residues. Germline CDR1 and CDR2: SEHNR and FQNEAQ (reference sequence). The CDR3 sequence is CASSLADLAGEQYF.

The chain joins TRBV7-6 to TRBJ1-1. Germline V CDR1 and CDR2: SGHVS, FNYEAQ. The CDR3 sequence is 16 residues long. CDR3 sequence: CASTPSGPLGSTEAFF.

V usage is TRBV20-1 and J usage is TRBJ2-3; the TCRdb call, TRBD2, lacks DNA for checking. The CDR3 runs 14 residues. CDR1 is DFQATT, CDR2 SNEGSKA, per germline (reference sequence). CDR3 residues: CLIAGGIGTDTQYF.

The CDR3 sequence: CASSTGTGVYEQYF. J is TRBJ2-7 and V is TRBV7-2; no DNA is available, so the TRBD1 call from TCRdb remains unchecked. The CDR3 totals 14 residues. The germline gives CDR1 SGHTA, CDR2 FQGNSA.

This rearrangement joins TRBV28 to TRBJ2-3; TCRdb outputs TRBD2, but without DNA this stays unchecked. CDR1 MDHEN and CDR2 SYDVKM come from the germline V gene. This CDR3 contains 15 residues. The CDR3 spells CASSFLRGGLDTQYF.

The chain carries TRBV10-3 and TRBJ2-7; TCRdb names TRBD2, which stays unverified in the absence of DNA. Germline values: CDR1 ENHRY, CDR2 SYGVKD. This CDR3 is 17 amino acids long. This CDR3 is CAISGGTAATISYEQYF.

The chain links TRBV6-2 or TRBV6-3 to TRBJ1-1; as DNA is missing, the TRBD1 call by TCRdb cannot be tested. Germline V gene lookup returns CDR1 MNHEY and CDR2 SVGEGT. The CDR3 consists of 15 residues. The CDR3 sequence is CASSYSGDGNTEAFF.

The chain combines TRBV6-6 with TRBJ2-6; the D gene TCRdb calls, TRBD1, cannot be checked with no DNA. Germline V gene sequence: CDR1 MNHNY, CDR2 SVGAGI (reference sequence). CDR3 length equals 15 residues. The CDR3 here is CASSSTGAGANVLTF.

CDR3 residues: CSVTVAGSTDTQYF. The rearrangement uses TRBV29-1 and TRBJ2-3; with no DNA, the TCRdb D assignment of TRBD2 cannot be verified. CDR1 and CDR2 from the germline V gene are SQVTM and ANQGSEA. The CDR3 is made up of 14 amino acids.

V gene TRBV28 combines with J gene TRBJ2-7; TCRdb lists TRBD1, though no DNA is available to test this call. This CDR3 has 13 residues. The V gene's germline CDR1 is MDHEN and CDR2 SYDVKM. This CDR3 is CASRNQGGDEQYF.

The V and J genes are TRBV6-4 and TRBJ1-1; TCRdb calls TRBD1, which cannot be checked without DNA. CDR3 size: 13 residues. Germline CDR1 MRHNA, CDR2 SNTAGT. CDR3 loop: CASSERENTEAFF.

The chain recombines TRBV29-1 with TRBJ1-2; without DNA, the TCRdb call of TRBD1 cannot be checked. Germline loops: CDR1 SQVTM, CDR2 ANQGSEA. The CDR3 loop spans 13 amino acids. CDR3 sequence: CSARDSENYGYTF.

CDR3 region: CSVEVARDRTLVPDTQYF. The chain joins TRBV29-1 to TRBJ2-3; TCRdb reports TRBD1, a call that lacks DNA to check it against. The CDR3 totals 18 residues. Germline CDR1 reads SQVTM; CDR2 reads ANQGSEA.